A selection of T cell receptor beta chains follows, all from one sample in a study of glioma-infiltrating T cells after dendritic cell vaccination. Sequencing used immunoSEQ multiplex PCR; TCRdb keeps in-frame clones, though not all of them. The sample shows approximately 50,000 clones, about nine tenths of them seen only once. Source: blood, taken after dendritic cell vaccination. The receptors stem from a human donor with glioblastoma. Each CDR3 is given with its conserved first and last residue. D genes are given only for firm matches. For some rows the clone size is stated as once, few or many, or as a class when expanded; others skip it.

clone size	D gene	V gene	J gene	CDR3 DNA	CDR3 protein
.	.	TRBV13	TRBJ2-7	TGTGCCAGCAGCTTAGAAAGGGTTCCGGAGGACGAGCAGTACTTC	CASSLERVPEDEQYF
.	TRBD1	TRBV25-1	TRBJ1-4	TGTGCCAGCAGTGTGGGACAGGGTTATGAAAAACTGTTTTTT	CASSVGQGYEKLFF
.	TRBD1	TRBV5-5	TRBJ1-2	TGTGCCAGCAGCTTGACGGGACAGGGCAACTATGGCTACACCTTC	CASSLTGQGNYGYTF
.	.	TRBV18	TRBJ2-5	TGTGCCAGCTCACCCGGGCAGACAGGGACCCAGTACTTC	CASSPGQTGTQYF
.	TRBD1	TRBV30	TRBJ1-4	TGTGCCTGGTCAAGACGCGGGACAGGGAATAATGAAAAACTGTTTTTT	CAWSRRGTGNNEKLFF
.	TRBD1	TRBV10-3	TRBJ1-3	TGTGCCATCAGTGAGACGACAGGGCCCGGAAACACCATATATTTT	CAISETTGPGNTIYF
.	TRBD1	TRBV28	TRBJ1-5	TGTGCCAGCAGTCCCTTAAAACAGGGGCTGAATCAGCCCCAGCATTTT	CASSPLKQGLNQPQHF
.	.	TRBV4-3	TRBJ2-3	TGCGCCAGCAGCCAAGATGGCGGGGCAGATACGCAGTATTTT	CASSQDGGADTQYF
.	.	TRBV6-5	TRBJ1-2	TGTGCCAGCAGTTCCGGACAGTTCTACACCTTC	CASSSGQFYTF
.	.	TRBV6-1	TRBJ2-7	TGTGCCAGCACGTCACGAGGATCCACCTACGAGCAGTACTTC	CASTSRGSTYEQYF
.	.	TRBV7-9	TRBJ2-7	TGTGCCAGCACGGACAGCTCCTACGAGCAGTACTTC	CASTDSSYEQYF
.	TRBD1	TRBV7-2	TRBJ2-1	TGTGCCAGCAGCTCCACCGGACAGGGGATTAACAATGAGCAGTTCTTC	CASSSTGQGINNEQFF
once	.	TRBV16	TRBJ1-2	TGTGCCAGCAGCCAAGAAGTGCGGGGGCGAGCTAACTATGGCTACACCTTC	CASSQEVRGRANYGYTF
once	TRBD1	TRBV7-2	TRBJ1-5	TGTGCCAGCAGCTTAGAAGGGACAGGGGTTAGCAATCAGCCCCAGCATTTT	CASSLEGTGVSNQPQHF
few	.	TRBV6-1	TRBJ1-5	TGTGCCAGCAGTGGAATCCGGGGTCAGCCCCAGCATTTT	CASSGIRGQPQHF
.	.	TRBV18	TRBJ1-1	TGTGCCAGCTCACCTTCTGGCCAAGAAGCTTTCTTT	CASSPSGQEAFF
.	.	TRBV7-9	TRBJ1-2	TGTGCCAGCAGCTTAGATCGGGGTATCCACTATGGCTACACCTTC	CASSLDRGIHYGYTF
.	TRBD1	TRBV28	TRBJ1-5	TGTGCCAGCAGCCAGGGGGGCAGGGATAGCAATCAGCCCCAGCATTTT	CASSQGGRDSNQPQHF
.	TRBD2	TRBV9	TRBJ2-3	TGTGCCAGCAGCCCATACCCGGGACTAATCGTCACAGATACGCAGTATTTT	CASSPYPGLIVTDTQYF
.	.	TRBV11-2	TRBJ2-7	TGTGCCAGCAGCGCAGCGTTCTCGGGGGTCGGCGAGCAGTACTTC	CASSAAFSGVGEQYF
.	.	TRBV18	TRBJ1-3	TGTGCCAGCTCACCACCGGCAGGGCTATCTGGAAACACCATATATTTT	CASSPPAGLSGNTIYF
.	TRBD2	TRBV5-1	TRBJ2-3	TGCGCCAGCAGCTTGGCCCTAGCGGGAGATTCAGATACGCAGTATTTT	CASSLALAGDSDTQYF
once	.	TRBV6-1	TRBJ2-7	TGTGCCAGCAGTGAAGATAACGAGCAGTACTTC	CASSEDNEQYF